This T cell receptor (beta chain) was captured in a study of breast tumors, draining lymph nodes, adjacent tissues. General observations from the study: Most tumor T cells seemingly derive from lymph node, then expand in tumor. Tumors had less TCR diversity than lymph nodes, more than nontumor tissue. The lymph node origin of tumor T cells was framed as consistent with a hypothesis, not demonstrated. Compared with basal-like, luminal-like tumors shared significantly more repertoire with nontumor tissue.

The CDR3 runs to 16 residues. With 0 bases removed from V and 3 bases from J, the gap between germline ends came to 14 bases. CDR1 and CDR2 from the germline V gene are SGHRS and YFSETQ. Axillary draining lymph nodes of breast cancer patients supplied the node samples. This clonotype was seen repeatedly, ten times or more. The antigen remains unidentified. TCRdb re-called the multiplex PCR reads with MiXCR, one entry per CDR3 protein. The repertoire holds about 110,000 distinct CDR3 sequences, with more than 30% as singletons. This chain links TRBV5-1 with TRBJ2-3; either TRBD1 or TRBD2 may fit D (5 bases each). The sample consisted of axillary lymph node tissue. The source is a female donor with breast cancer. Some clones in this sample may be carry-over from other donors' samples. The CDR3 coding sequence is TGCGCCAGCAGCTTGGTGTCAGGGTCGGGAACAGATACGCAGTATTTT. It encodes CASSLVSGSGTDTQYF.